This T cell receptor beta chain was found in a study of blood T cell repertoires in COVID-19. Study overall: There were acute and convalescent COVID-19 samples, and they came from the United States, Italy and Spain. The analysed material was cDNA or gDNA that came from T cells, B-cell-depleted T cells, or PBMCs.

Study processing details: How many nucleated cells were present was estimated from reference gene primer amplification. Data came from immunoSEQ multiplex PCR; TCRdb stores just in-frame clones and leaves some out. That table furnishes V, J and clone size, whereas the DNA furnished D and trimming. Here the sample spans 150,000 to 200,000 clones, about 80% being singletons. The germline V gene has CDR1 SQVTM and CDR2 ANQGSEA. V was trimmed by 5 bases and J by 5 bases, leaving 9 bases between them. This CDR3 contains 11 residues. The sequence was collected from a human donor with acute or convalescent COVID-19. The donor label of this sample is uncertain. The source material was peripheral blood. This chain joins TRBV29-1 and TRBJ1-1, with D possibly TRBD1 on 5 matching bases. CDR3 residues: CSVLRVTEAFF. In DNA, the CDR3 is TGCAGCGTTCTCAGGGTTACTGAAGCTTTCTTT.